Listed below are T cell receptor beta chains from one sample, sequenced in a study of cytomegalovirus exposure and HLA in healthy donors. Sequenced by immunoSEQ multiplex PCR; TCRdb stores in-frame clones only, minus some. The sample has fewer than 65,000 clones, about 72% seen once; the top ten hold about 3.6%. The source material was PBMCs. These TCRs come from a middle-aged woman in good health and CMV-seropositive. Each CDR3 is given with its conserved first and last residue. The D gene is left open where the match is weak. Clone size is stated in some rows and not others, as once, few, many or a class when expanded.

v_gene	abundance	j_gene	d_gene	CDR3aa	CDR3nt
TRBV27	once	TRBJ1-1	NA	CASRRVGGGTEAFF	TGTGCCAGCAGGAGGGTAGGGGGGGGCACTGAAGCTTTCTTT
TRBV7-2	NA	TRBJ2-7	TRBD2	CASSSQGSGGAFPSEQYF	TGTGCCAGCAGCTCCCAAGGTAGCGGGGGGGCCTTCCCGAGCGAGCAGTACTTC
TRBV7-2	NA	TRBJ1-5	TRBD1	CASSLDRGSNQPQHF	TGTGCCAGCAGCTTAGACAGGGGTAGCAATCAGCCCCAGCATTTT
TRBV7-7	NA	TRBJ2-1	NA	CASSLQGGEQFF	TGTGCCAGCAGCTTACAGGGGGGTGAGCAGTTCTTC
TRBV5-4	NA	TRBJ2-5	NA	CASSSAAVRVETQYF	TGTGCCAGCAGCTCAGCCGCGGTCAGGGTGGAGACCCAGTACTTC
TRBV29-1	NA	TRBJ1-1	NA	CSAGRGPEAFF	TGCAGCGCCGGGAGAGGCCCTGAAGCTTTCTTT
TRBV7-8	NA	TRBJ1-1	NA	CASSLERMNTEAFF	TGTGCCAGCAGCTTAGAGAGGATGAACACTGAAGCTTTCTTT
TRBV5-1	NA	TRBJ2-5	TRBD2	CASTFILAGGQETQYF	TGCGCCAGCACCTTTATCCTAGCGGGGGGGCAAGAGACCCAGTACTTC
TRBV19	NA	TRBJ2-3	TRBD2	CASSYGGASTDTQYF	TGTGCCAGTAGTTACGGGGGGGCTAGCACAGATACGCAGTATTTT
TRBV7-6	few	TRBJ2-3	NA	CASSDGGLAFSTDTQYF	TGTGCCAGCAGCGACGGCGGTCTAGCCTTCAGCACAGATACGCAGTATTTT
TRBV2	NA	TRBJ1-2	NA	CASRDDSYGYTF	TGTGCCAGCAGAGATGACAGCTATGGCTACACCTTC
TRBV7-9	NA	TRBJ1-2	TRBD1	CASSWGTDYGYTF	TGTGCCAGCAGCTGGGGGACAGATTATGGCTACACCTTC
TRBV5-4	NA	TRBJ2-2	NA	CASSLWGRGETGELFF	TGTGCCAGCAGCTTGTGGGGCAGGGGTGAGACCGGGGAGCTGTTTTTT
TRBV5-1	few	TRBJ1-6	TRBD1	CASSRFWDRGSNSPLHF	TGCGCCAGCTCCCGGTTCTGGGACAGGGGGTCCAATTCACCCCTCCACTTT
TRBV18	once	TRBJ1-2	NA	CASSSYTANYGYTF	TGTGCCAGCTCATCCTACACAGCTAACTATGGCTACACCTTC
TRBV14	NA	TRBJ2-3	NA	CASSQRFQSRGGVDTQYF	TGTGCCAGCAGCCAACGATTCCAATCGCGAGGGGGGGTCGATACGCAGTATTTT
TRBV5-4	NA	TRBJ2-2	NA	CASSFISTGELFF	TGTGCCAGCAGCTTCATTTCCACCGGGGAGCTGTTTTTT
TRBV4-1	few	TRBJ2-7	TRBD1	CASSHRQGIYEQYF	TGCGCCAGCAGCCACAGACAGGGGATCTACGAGCAGTACTTC
TRBV7-9	NA	TRBJ2-2	NA	CASSLQGTGELFF	TGTGCCAGCAGCTTACAGGGCACCGGGGAGCTGTTTTTT
TRBV5-6	once	TRBJ2-5	TRBD1	CASSHRTGQETQYF	TGTGCCAGCAGCCACCGGACAGGCCAAGAGACCCAGTACTTC
TRBV7-2	NA	TRBJ2-3	TRBD1	CASSSRTGGTDTQYF	TGTGCCAGCAGCTCAAGGACAGGGGGCACAGATACGCAGTATTTT
TRBV11-2	few	TRBJ1-2	TRBD1	CASSLGRTGSHYTF	TGTGCCAGCAGCTTAGGTCGGACAGGGTCCCACTACACCTTC
TRBV13	NA	TRBJ2-3	TRBD1	CASSPIGTGHTDTQYF	TGTGCCAGCAGCCCCATCGGGACAGGGCACACAGATACGCAGTATTTT
TRBV5-1	NA	TRBJ2-2	TRBD1	CASSWDRGDTGELFF	TGCGCCAGCAGCTGGGACAGGGGAGACACCGGGGAGCTGTTTTTT
TRBV30	NA	TRBJ1-5	NA	CAWSIQGYQPQHF	TGTGCCTGGAGTATCCAGGGATATCAGCCCCAGCATTTT
TRBV5-8	NA	TRBJ2-1	NA	CASSFGRGVYNEQFF	TGTGCCAGCAGCTTCGGCAGGGGGGTCTACAATGAGCAGTTCTTC
TRBV13	NA	TRBJ2-1	TRBD1	CASSFRTGGSYNEQFF	TGTGCCAGCAGCTTCAGGACAGGGGGCTCCTACAATGAGCAGTTCTTC
TRBV7-2	NA	TRBJ1-2	TRBD1	CASSALTGIYGYTF	TGTGCCAGCAGCGCCTTGACAGGGATCTATGGCTACACCTTC
TRBV2	NA	TRBJ2-2	TRBD1	CASRVTGGRTGELFF	TGTGCCAGCAGGGTCACAGGGGGTAGAACCGGGGAGCTGTTTTTT
TRBV4-2	NA	TRBJ2-3	TRBD2	CASSQPGGAGDTQYF	TGTGCCAGCAGCCAACCGGGGGGAGCGGGGGATACGCAGTATTTT
TRBV7-2	NA	TRBJ1-1	NA	CASSLGGGGEAFF	TGTGCCAGCAGTCTAGGGGGGGGCGGAGAAGCTTTCTTT
TRBV25-1	once	TRBJ1-6	NA	CASSDRTSSLWDSPLHF	TGTGCCAGCAGTGACAGGACTTCCTCTCTCTGGGATTCACCCCTCCACTTT
TRBV7-2	once	TRBJ1-1	NA	CASSLATPNTEAFF	TGTGCCAGCAGCTTAGCGACACCGAACACTGAAGCTTTCTTT
TRBV4-1	NA	TRBJ1-4	TRBD1	CASSEWTGGEKLFF	TGCGCCAGCAGCGAATGGACAGGCGGGGAAAAACTGTTTTTT
TRBV5-1	NA	TRBJ2-2	TRBD2	CASSFYGLAGVETGELFF	TGCGCCAGCAGCTTCTACGGTCTAGCGGGTGTCGAAACCGGGGAGCTGTTTTTT
TRBV4-1	NA	TRBJ1-1	NA	CASSHHMNTEAFF	TGCGCCAGCAGCCATCACATGAACACTGAAGCTTTCTTT
TRBV5-4	NA	TRBJ2-3	TRBD2	CASSPGGDTDTQYF	TGTGCCAGCAGCCCGGGGGGAGACACAGATACGCAGTATTTT
TRBV7-2	NA	TRBJ1-5	NA	CASRSWGLSNQPQHF	TGTGCCAGCAGGAGTTGGGGACTTAGCAATCAGCCCCAGCATTTT
TRBV30	NA	TRBJ2-5	NA	CASTTGPAKETQYF	TGTGCCTCCACTACAGGGCCCGCAAAAGAGACCCAGTACTTC
TRBV6-6	NA	TRBJ2-2	NA	CASSYFSQIDTGELFF	TGTGCCAGCAGTTACTTCTCGCAGATTGACACCGGGGAGCTGTTTTTT
TRBV7-3	NA	TRBJ2-3	NA	CASSQTRGDTQYF	TGTGCCAGCAGCCAGACACGGGGGGATACGCAGTATTTT
TRBV4-3	NA	TRBJ1-2	NA	CASSQRVSGGRGLGSKGYTF	TGCGCCAGCAGCCAACGCGTATCTGGGGGCAGGGGTTTAGGATCGAAGGGCTACACCTTC
TRBV28	NA	TRBJ2-5	TRBD2	CASSWTSGPGTQYF	TGTGCCAGCAGTTGGACTAGCGGGCCGGGGACCCAGTACTTC
TRBV4-1	few	TRBJ1-1	NA	CASSQEISGMAFF	TGCGCCAGCAGCCAAGAGATCTCCGGGATGGCTTTCTTT